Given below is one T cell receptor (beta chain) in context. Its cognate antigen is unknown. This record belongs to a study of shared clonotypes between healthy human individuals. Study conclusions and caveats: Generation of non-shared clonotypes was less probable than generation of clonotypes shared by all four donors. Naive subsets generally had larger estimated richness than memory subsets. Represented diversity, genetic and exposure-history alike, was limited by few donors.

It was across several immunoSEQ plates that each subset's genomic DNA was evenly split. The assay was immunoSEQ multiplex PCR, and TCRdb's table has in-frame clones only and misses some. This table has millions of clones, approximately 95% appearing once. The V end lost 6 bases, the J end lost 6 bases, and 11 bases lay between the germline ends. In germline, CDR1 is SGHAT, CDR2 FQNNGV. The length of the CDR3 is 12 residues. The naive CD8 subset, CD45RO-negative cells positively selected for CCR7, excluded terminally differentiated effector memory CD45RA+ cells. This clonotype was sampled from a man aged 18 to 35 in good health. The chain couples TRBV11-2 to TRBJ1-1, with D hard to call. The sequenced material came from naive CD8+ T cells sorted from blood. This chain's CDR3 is CASSLKVAEAFF. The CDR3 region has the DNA TGTGCCAGCAGTCTGAAGGTTGCTGAAGCTTTCTTT. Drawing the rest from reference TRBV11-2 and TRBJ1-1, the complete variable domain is EAGVAQSPRYKIIEKRQSVAFWCNPISGHATLYWYQQILGQGPKLLIQFQNNGVVDDSQLPKDRFSAERLKGVDSTLKIQPAKLEDSAVYLCASSLKVAEAFFGQGTRLTVV.